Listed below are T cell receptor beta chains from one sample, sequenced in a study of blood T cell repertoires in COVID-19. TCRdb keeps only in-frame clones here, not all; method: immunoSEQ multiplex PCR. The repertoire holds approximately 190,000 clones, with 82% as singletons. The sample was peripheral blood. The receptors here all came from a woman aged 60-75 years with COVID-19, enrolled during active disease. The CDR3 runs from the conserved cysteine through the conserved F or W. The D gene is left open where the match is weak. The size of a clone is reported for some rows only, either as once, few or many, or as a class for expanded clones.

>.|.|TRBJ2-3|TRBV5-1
TGCGCCAGCAGCTCCCTGGGCACGGATACGCAGTATTTT
CASSSLGTDTQYF
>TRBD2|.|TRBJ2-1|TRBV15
TGTGCCACCAGCCCGGAGCGGGGAATTGGTGAGCAGTTCTTC
CATSPERGIGEQFF
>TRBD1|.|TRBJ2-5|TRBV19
TGTGCCAGTAGTCAAGGACAGGGCGCGACCCAGTACTTC
CASSQGQGATQYF
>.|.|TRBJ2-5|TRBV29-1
TGCAGCGTTCATAATTCGGGGACCCAGTACTTC
CSVHNSGTQYF
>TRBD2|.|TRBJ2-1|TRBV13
TGTGCCAGCAGCTCGGGACTAGCGGGAGGGCCGTCCTACAATGAGCAGTTCTTC
CASSSGLAGGPSYNEQFF
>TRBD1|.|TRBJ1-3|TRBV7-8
TGTGCCAGCAGCGATCCAGGGGGTCGAGGGGATAACTCTGGAAACACCATATATTTT
CASSDPGGRGDNSGNTIYF
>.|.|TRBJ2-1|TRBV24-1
TGTGCCACCAGTGATAGAACAGGGCGGTTCAATGAGCAGTTCTTC
CATSDRTGRFNEQFF
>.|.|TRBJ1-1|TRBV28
TGTGCCAGCAGCTCTTACGGAACCGCGGGCACTGAAGCTTTCTTT
CASSSYGTAGTEAFF
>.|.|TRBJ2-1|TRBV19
TGTGCCAGTTCTTCTATTCGGACAGCCTACAATGAGCAGTTCTTC
CASSSIRTAYNEQFF
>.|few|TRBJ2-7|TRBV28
TGTGCCAGCAACTTAGACACACGGAATTCGTACTTC
CASNLDTRNSYF
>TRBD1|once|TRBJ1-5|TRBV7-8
TGTGCCAGCAGCGAGGGACAGGGCAACAATCAGCCCCAGCATTTT
CASSEGQGNNQPQHF
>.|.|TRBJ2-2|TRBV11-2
TGTGCCAGCAGGCAGGGAAGTAGGAACACCGGGGAGCTGTTTTTT
CASRQGSRNTGELFF
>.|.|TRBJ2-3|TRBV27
TGTGCCAGCAGTTTAGTCGGCCTAGATCGTGTCACAGATACGCAGTATTTT
CASSLVGLDRVTDTQYF
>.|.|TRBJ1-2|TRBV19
TGTGCCAGTAGTAACCCTCATGGCTCTAACTATGGCTACACCTTC
CASSNPHGSNYGYTF
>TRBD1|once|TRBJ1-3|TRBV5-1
TGCGCCAGCAGCTTGGACAGGGGGATTAACTACTCTGGAAACACCATATATTTT
CASSLDRGINYSGNTIYF
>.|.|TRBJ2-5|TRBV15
TGTGCCACCAGCCGGGGTAGCTCGGAGACCCAGTACTTC
CATSRGSSETQYF
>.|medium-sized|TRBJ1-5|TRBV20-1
TGCAGTGCTAGTCCTGGGGGGAATCAGCCCCAGCATTTT
CSASPGGNQPQHF
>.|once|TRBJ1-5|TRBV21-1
TGTGCCAGCATCCCGATTCCGACAGGGAGGTCCGGCCCCCAGCATTTT
CASIPIPTGRSGPQHF
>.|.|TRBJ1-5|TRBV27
TGTGCCAGCAGTTTATCCAATGGCCCCAATCAGCCCCAGCATTTT
CASSLSNGPNQPQHF
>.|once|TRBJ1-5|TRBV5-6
TGTGCCAGCAGCTTGGGAGGGGGATTTGAGCAGCCCCAGCATTTT
CASSLGGGFEQPQHF
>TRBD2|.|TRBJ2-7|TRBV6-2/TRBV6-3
TGTGCCAGCAGTTCCCTCGCGGGACTAGTCTACGAGCAGTACTTC
CASSSLAGLVYEQYF
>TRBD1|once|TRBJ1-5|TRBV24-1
TGTGCCACCAGTGATGGGACAGGGCCCTTTTCCTATAGCAATCAGCCCCAGCATTTT
CATSDGTGPFSYSNQPQHF
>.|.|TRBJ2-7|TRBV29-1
TGCAGCGGGCGATGGGCCAACTACGAGCAGTACTTC
CSGRWANYEQYF
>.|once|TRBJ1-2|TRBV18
TGTGCCAGCTCATCCCGACAGGCTAACTATGGCTACACCTTC
CASSSRQANYGYTF
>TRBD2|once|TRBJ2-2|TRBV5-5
TGTGCCAGCAGCCGGGGACTAGCGGCCGGGGAGCTGTTTTTT
CASSRGLAAGELFF
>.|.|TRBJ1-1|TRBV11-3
TGTGCCAGCAGCCCCGGGGGGGCGGAGAGGGGAGCTTTCTTT
CASSPGGAERGAFF
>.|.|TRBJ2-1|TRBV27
TGTGCCAGCAGTTCTCCTTGGGGCGGCTACTACAATGAGCAGTTCTTC
CASSSPWGGYYNEQFF
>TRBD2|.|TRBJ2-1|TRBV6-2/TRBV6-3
TGTGCCAGCAGCCCTCTAGCGGGGCCCTACAATGAGCAGTTCTTC
CASSPLAGPYNEQFF
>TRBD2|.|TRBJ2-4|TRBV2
TGTGCCAGCAGGCGGGGGACTAGCGCCGACATTCAGTACTTC
CASRRGTSADIQYF
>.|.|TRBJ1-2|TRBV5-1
TGCGCCAGCATCCTCGAGAGGAGAGGGCCGGGTTCGGACTATGGCTACACCTTC
CASILERRGPGSDYGYTF
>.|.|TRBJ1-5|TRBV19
TGTGCCAGTAGCCAGGGGTTCAACTCTTACTTAGATAGCAATCAGCCCCAGCATTTT
CASSQGFNSYLDSNQPQHF
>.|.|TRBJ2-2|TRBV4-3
TGCGCCAGCAGCCAACGACAGAACACCGGGGAGCTGTTTTTT
CASSQRQNTGELFF
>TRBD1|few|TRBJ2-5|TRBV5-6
TGTGCCAGCAGCTTAGGGGGCCGAGGGGAGACCCAGTACTTC
CASSLGGRGETQYF